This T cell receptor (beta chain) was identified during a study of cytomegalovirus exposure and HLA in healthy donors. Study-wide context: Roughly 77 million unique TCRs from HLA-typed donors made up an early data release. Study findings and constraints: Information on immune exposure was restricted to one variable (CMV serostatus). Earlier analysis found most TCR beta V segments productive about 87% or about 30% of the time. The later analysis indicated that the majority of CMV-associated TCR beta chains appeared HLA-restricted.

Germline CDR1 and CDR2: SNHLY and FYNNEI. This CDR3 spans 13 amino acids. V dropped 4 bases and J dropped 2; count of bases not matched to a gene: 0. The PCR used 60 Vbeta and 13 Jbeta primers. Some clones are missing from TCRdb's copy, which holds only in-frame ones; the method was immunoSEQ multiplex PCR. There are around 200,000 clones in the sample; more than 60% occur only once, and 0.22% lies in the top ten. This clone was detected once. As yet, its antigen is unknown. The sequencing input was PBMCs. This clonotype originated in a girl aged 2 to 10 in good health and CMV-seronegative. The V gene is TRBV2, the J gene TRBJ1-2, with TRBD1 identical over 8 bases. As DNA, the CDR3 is TGTGCCAGCAGTGGGGACAGGAACTATGGCTACACCTTC. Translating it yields CASSGDRNYGYTF.